The rows below give T cell receptor beta chains drawn from one sample of a study of STAT5B mutations in CD4+ large granular lymphocyte leukemia. Produced via immunoSEQ multiplex PCR; TCRdb's table is partial and in-frame only. In the table there are 30,000 to 35,000 clones, roughly 71% of which are singletons. The specimen sequenced was CD4+ T cells from blood buffy coats. The source of these receptors is a human donor in good health. CDR3s leave out the opening cysteine and the closing phenylalanine or tryptophan. Each record gives: D gene, V gene, J gene, CDR3 protein. A D gene is named only where the DNA matches it firmly.

D: NA
V: TRBV7-7
J: TRBJ2-7
CDR3: ASSSTGLGEQY

D: NA
V: TRBV19
J: TRBJ2-4
CDR3: ASSRHDLAKNIQY

D: NA
V: TRBV2
J: TRBJ1-4
CDR3: ASSDQVNEKLF

D: TRBD2
V: TRBV5-4
J: TRBJ2-3
CDR3: ASIAGGTDTQY

D: NA
V: TRBV5-1
J: TRBJ2-3
CDR3: ASGPAVSGTDTQY

D: NA
V: TRBV5-4
J: TRBJ2-2
CDR3: ASSLAGQGGTGELF

D: TRBD2
V: TRBV11-2
J: TRBJ2-7
CDR3: ASSLVVGAGLEQY

D: NA
V: TRBV5-1
J: TRBJ2-3
CDR3: ASSLNGREDTQY

D: NA
V: TRBV6-6
J: TRBJ1-2
CDR3: ASSYQLTDYGYT

D: NA
V: TRBV2
J: TRBJ1-6
CDR3: ASSRQVIGNSPLH

D: TRBD2
V: TRBV6-5
J: TRBJ2-5
CDR3: ASSSGLASVTQY

D: TRBD1
V: TRBV5-1
J: TRBJ2-1
CDR3: ASSLVGQGVNEQF